The 3 T cell receptor beta chains reported below all come from one sample, sequenced in a study of human T cells and chemical hapten exposure. Each CDR3 protein is one row after TCRdb ran MiXCR on the RACE reads. The table includes tens of thousands of distinct CDR3 sequences, approximately 9.5% detected once. Sample time point: pre-sensitization, week 0. This sample's treatment: therapeutic diphenylcyclopropenone sensitization with weekly scalp DPC. Total RNA came from unfractionated whole blood. The sample in question was whole blood, obtained in connection with sensitization to the hapten diphenylcyclopropenone (DPC). The source is a woman aged 25 to 39 with alopecia areata. Some clones in this sample may be carry-over from other donors' samples.

This clonotype has a handful of counts. The rearrangement uses TRBV29-1 and TRBJ1-2, with D uncertain. Looked up from germline, CDR1 is SQVTM and CDR2 is ANQGSEA. Trimming removed 4 bases at V and 3 bases at J, with 12 bases between. The length of the CDR3 is 13 residues. The CDR3 DNA sequence: TGCAGCGTTGTGAGACAAACGGACTATGGCTACACCTTC. It encodes CSVVRQTDYGYTF.

This clonotype was recorded a few times. The chain carries TRBV5-1 and TRBJ2-5; D tentatively fits TRBD1 or TRBD2 (5 bases each). This CDR3 spans 13 amino acids. The germline V gene encodes CDR1 SGHRS and CDR2 YFSETQ. The germline V and J ends were trimmed by 3 bases and 9 bases, with 15 bases remaining between them. DNA for the CDR3: TGCGCCAGCAGCTGGGGGTTTGAGCCGGCCCAGTACTTC. The encoded protein is CASSWGFEPAQYF. Full variable domain (rest looked up from reference TRBV5-1 and TRBJ2-5): KAGVTQTPRYLIKTRGQQVTLSCSPISGHRSVSWYQQTPGQGLQFLFEYFSETQRNKGNFPGRFSGRQFSNSRSEMNVSTLELGDSALYLCASSWGFEPAQYFGPGTRLLVL.

V and J are TRBV15 and TRBJ2-7; 11 nucleotides line up with TRBD2. CDR1 and CDR2 from the germline V gene are LNHNV and YYDKDF (reference sequence). There are 14 residues in the CDR3. The V gene end was trimmed by 1 base and the J gene end by 6 bases; junction bases not matched to a gene: 2. The CDR3 DNA is TGTGCCACCAGCAGAGCGACTAGCGGGGCCGAGCAGTACTTC. Amino acids: CATSRATSGAEQYF.